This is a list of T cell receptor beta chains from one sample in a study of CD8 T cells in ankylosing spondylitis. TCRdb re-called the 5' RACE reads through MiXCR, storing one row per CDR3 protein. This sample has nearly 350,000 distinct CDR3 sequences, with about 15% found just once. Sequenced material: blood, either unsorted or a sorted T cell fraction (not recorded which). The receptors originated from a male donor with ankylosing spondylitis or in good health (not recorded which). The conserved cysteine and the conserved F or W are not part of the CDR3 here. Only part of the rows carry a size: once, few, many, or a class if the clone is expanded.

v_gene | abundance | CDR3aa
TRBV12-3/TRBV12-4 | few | ASTPGTGGSYNEQF
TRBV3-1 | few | ASSRTQGAGGELF
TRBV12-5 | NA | ASGYPGPLFYEQY
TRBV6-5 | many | ASSYNSEQY
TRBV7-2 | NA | ASSLVGAGDTQY
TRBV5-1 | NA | ASSLDGQGDEKLF
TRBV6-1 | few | ASSANRVTEAF
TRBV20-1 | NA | SARLTGSSSYNEQF
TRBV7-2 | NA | ASSLTSGGPTGEQY
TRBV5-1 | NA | ASSSKGTLGEQY
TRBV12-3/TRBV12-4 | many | ASSLKKGGTEAF
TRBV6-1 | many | ASRPGQGRTEAF
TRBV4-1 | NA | ASSLWGQGTDTQY